This entry concerns a single TCR beta chain. From approximately 430 ng of RNA, a library with molecular barcoded alpha/delta and beta/gamma adaptors was made. TCRdb re-called the reads with MiXCR, one entry per CDR3 protein. The repertoire holds tens of thousands of distinct CDR3 sequences, with roughly 18% as singletons. Trimming removed 0 bases from V and 5 bases from J, with 14 bases in between. Germline V CDR1 and CDR2: SGHRS, YFSETQ. CDR3 length equals 16 residues. The record originates from a study of read filtering for tumor transcriptome and immune sequencing. The sequenced sample consisted of a population of CD138-negative cells sorted from bone marrow. The gene calls are TRBV5-1 and TRBJ1-4; a weak D match, TRBD1 (6 bases). The receptor's source is a donor aged 40 or older with multiple myeloma. The CDR3 bases are TGCGCCAGCAGCTTGGATCGGGCAGGGGAAAATGAAAAACTGTTTTTT. This translates into CASSLDRAGENEKLFF.